The 20 T cell receptor beta chains below were found in one sample sequenced in a study of blood T cell repertoires in COVID-19. The data were produced by immunoSEQ multiplex PCR, yet TCRdb's version contains in-frame clones alone and is incomplete. The table includes over 250,000 clones, about four fifths detected once. Sequencing was done on a sample of peripheral blood. The receptor set was obtained from a woman between 45 and 65 years old who had recovered from COVID-19.

This clone appeared once. CDR3: CSVEITADYGYTF. For the CDR3, the DNA is TGCAGCGTTGAAATCACGGCGGACTATGGCTACACCTTC. The chain links TRBV29-1 to TRBJ1-2; D not resolved. Trimming took off 2 bases at V and 3 bases at J, with 10 bases between the two ends. The CDR3 covers 13 residues. Germline-derived CDR1 and CDR2 are SQVTM and ANQGSEA.

This clone was counted once. CDR3 region: CASNPGQGNYGYTF. In DNA form, the CDR3 reads TGTGCCAGCAACCCGGGACAGGGAAACTATGGCTACACCTTC. V gene TRBV3-1 (or the pseudogene TRBV3-2) combines with J gene TRBJ1-2, with 9 bases identical to TRBD1. Germline V CDR1 and CDR2: LGHDT, YNNKEL (reference sequence). V was pared by 7 bases and J by 2 bases, with 5 bases of the junction left unmatched. The CDR3 loop spans 14 amino acids.

The chain has TRBV7-2 and TRBJ1-5; D remains ambiguous. Per germline, CDR1 SGHTA and CDR2 FQGNSA. This CDR3 is built from 15 residues. V shed 5 bases and J shed 3 bases, with 14 bases lying between them. CDR3 protein: CASSPEGANNQPQHF. In DNA, the CDR3 is TGTGCCAGCAGCCCCGAGGGAGCGAACAATCAGCCCCAGCATTTT.

The J gene is TRBJ1-1, the V gene TRBV18; no firm D call. The V and J ends lost 5 bases and 3 bases respectively, with 22 bases between them. CDR1 is KGHSH, CDR2 LQKENI, per germline. CDR3 length: 17 amino acids. The CDR3 region has the DNA TGTGCCAGCTCATCTGCGACCCGACCAAGAGGTGACACTGAAGCTTTCTTT. This encodes CASSSATRPRGDTEAFF.

The chain joins TRBV7-3 to TRBJ1-1, with D hard to call. The CDR3 extends over 14 amino acids. The germline CDR1 and CDR2 sequences are SGHTA and FQGTGA. Deletions cut 2 bases from V and 1 base from J, with 8 bases between. In DNA form, the CDR3 reads TGTGCCAGCAGCTTATACGGCGGGAACACTGAAGCTTTCTTT. Amino acid sequence: CASSLYGGNTEAFF.

The chain has TRBV6-1 and TRBJ2-2; the D gene is possibly TRBD2 (5 bases). The CDR3 runs 15 residues. V lost 2 bases and J 1 base, leaving 8 bases between the germline ends. CDR1 is MNHNS, CDR2 SASEGT, per germline. The CDR3 reads CASSEQEGNTGELFF. The CDR3, as DNA: TGTGCCAGCAGTGAACAAGAGGGGAACACCGGGGAGCTGTTTTTT.

The V call is TRBV6-5, the J call TRBJ2-3; 8 bases map to TRBD2. The length of the CDR3 is 13 residues. The V segment lost 6 bases and the J segment 7 bases; nucleotides outside the gene matches: 6. Germline CDR1 MNHEY, CDR2 SVGAGI. DNA of the CDR3: TGTGCCAGCAGGCCCGGGGGGGCATATACGCAGTATTTT. Its translation: CASRPGGAYTQYF.

The rearrangement links TRBV7-9 to TRBJ1-2; weak D call: TRBD1 (6 bases). Between the trimmed V and J ends, which lost 3 bases and 8 bases, there was a span of 13 bases. Germline V gene data show CDR1 as SEHNR and CDR2 as FQNEAQ (reference sequence). The CDR3 covers 13 residues. In DNA, the CDR3 is TGTGCCAGCAGCTTCCATCGACAGGCCGGCTACACCTTC. This encodes CASSFHRQAGYTF.

This sequence joins TRBV2 and TRBJ2-2, with TRBD2 matching over 10 bases. J lost 1 base, V lost 6 bases, and 2 bases had no gene match. The CDR3 length is 15 residues. Germline loops: CDR1 SNHLY, CDR2 FYNNEI. The CDR3 DNA is TGTGCCAGCAGCAGGACTAGCGGGAACACCGGGGAGCTGTTTTTT. Amino acids: CASSRTSGNTGELFF.

The V and J genes are TRBV11-2 and TRBJ2-4, with D possibly matching TRBD1 (6 bases). With 4 bases removed from V and 0 bases from J, the gap between germline ends came to 19 bases. Per germline, CDR1 SGHAT and CDR2 FQNNGV. CDR3 length: 18 amino acids. In DNA form, the CDR3 reads TGTGCCAGCAGCTCCCTCCGTCGACAGGATACAGCCAAAAACATTCAGTACTTC. It codes for CASSSLRRQDTAKNIQYF.

The chain employs TRBV24-1 and TRBJ1-1, with 11 bases matching TRBD1. J lost 6 bases, V lost 4 bases, and 9 bases had no gene match. This CDR3 has 16 amino acids. Germline-derived CDR1 and CDR2 are KGHDR and SFDVKD. CDR3 amino acids: CATSEGTGQGESEAFF. CDR3 in DNA: TGTGCCACCAGTGAAGGTACGGGACAGGGGGAGTCTGAAGCTTTCTTT.

The V and J genes are TRBV29-1 and TRBJ2-4, with 10 bases that match TRBD1. CDR1 is SQVTM, CDR2 ANQGSEA, per germline. The CDR3 is 15 residues long. With V trimmed by 3 bases and J by 7 bases, 9 bases remained unmatched. The CDR3 DNA reads as TGCAGCGTTGACCAGGGGGACAGGGGTCGGAACATTCAGTACTTC. Encoded protein: CSVDQGDRGRNIQYF.

The V gene is TRBV6-5, the J gene TRBJ1-2; 7 nucleotides agree with TRBD1. The CDR3 totals 15 residues. Germline CDR1 reads MNHEY; CDR2 reads SVGAGI. J gave up 4 bases and V 3 bases, and 8 bases lay outside the gene matches. CDR3 amino acids: CASSYSHRQGYGYTF. In DNA, the CDR3 is TGTGCCAGCAGTTATTCACATCGACAGGGCTATGGCTACACCTTC.

The rearrangement joins TRBV4-3 to TRBJ2-7, with D unclear. Germline V gives CDR1 LGHNA, CDR2 YSLEER. V was cut by 2 bases and J by 3 bases, with 5 bases left in between. The CDR3 runs 12 residues. The CDR3 is CASSQYSYEQYF. The DNA for the CDR3 is TGCGCCAGCAGCCAATACAGCTACGAGCAGTACTTC.

The J gene is TRBJ2-7, the V gene TRBV18, with 8 bases lining up with TRBD1. The V gene end was trimmed by 2 bases and the J gene end by 8 bases; junction bases not matched to a gene: 8. The length of the CDR3 is 14 residues. Germline-derived CDR1 and CDR2 are KGHSH and LQKENI. The CDR3 nucleotides read TGTGCCAGCTCACCAGGGGAGACAGGGGTTAAGCAGTACTTC. This gives the protein CASSPGETGVKQYF.

This clone was detected many times. The CDR3 region has the DNA TGTGCCAGCACCCCGGAAGGAGCGGCCCTTCAAGGGCAGTTCTTC. It codes for CASTPEGAALQGQFF. This chain uses TRBV2 with TRBJ2-1; D is possibly TRBD2 (5 bases). This CDR3 region has 15 residues. CDR1 and CDR2 (germline): SNHLY, FYNNEI. Trimming removed 7 bases at V and 12 bases at J, with 25 bases between. Full variable domain (rest looked up from reference TRBV2 and TRBJ2-1): EPEVTQTPSHQVTQMGQEVILRCVPISNHLYFYWYRQILGQKVEFLVSFYNNEISEKSEIFDDQFSVERPDGSNFTLKIRSTKLEDSAMYFCASTPEGAALQGQFFGPGTRLTVL.

The V call is TRBV29-1, the J call TRBJ2-2; 10 bases are shared with TRBD2. V lost 5 bases to trimming and J lost 7 bases; unmatched junction nucleotides: 4. The CDR3 totals 13 residues. CDR1 and CDR2 from the germline V gene are SQVTM and ANQGSEA. The CDR3 nucleotides are TGCAGCGTTAGCGGGAGGGCCGACGGGGAGCTGTTTTTT. Protein product: CSVSGRADGELFF.

The chain couples TRBV4-2 to TRBJ2-3; 7 bases are shared with TRBD2. Per the germline V gene, CDR1 is LGHNA and CDR2 is YNFKEQ. V shed 2 bases and J 4 bases; nucleotides not matched to a gene: 9. This CDR3 has 16 residues. CDR3 sequence: CASSQRGGRAPDTQYF. The CDR3 coding sequence is TGTGCCAGCAGCCAAAGGGGAGGGCGGGCCCCAGATACGCAGTATTTT.

The chain carries TRBV7-2 and TRBJ2-7, with TRBD1 identical over 11 bases. Trimming cost V 5 bases and J 4 bases; bases outside gene matches: 7. CDR3 size: 15 residues. Germline CDR1 is SGHTA and CDR2 is FQGNSA. CDR3 nucleotides: TGTGCCAGCAGCACCGGGACAGGGGGTGTTTACGAGCAGTACTTC. Protein product: CASSTGTGGVYEQYF.

V gene TRBV4-3 combines with J gene TRBJ1-1; the match to TRBD1 covers 10 bases. Germline CDR1 LGHNA, CDR2 YSLEER. The V and J ends lost 0 bases and 0 bases, in that order; junction bases with no gene match: 10. The CDR3 is made up of 19 amino acids. The CDR3 loop is CASSQDPRGTGVMNTEAFF. The CDR3 coding sequence is TGCGCCAGCAGCCAAGATCCTCGCGGGACAGGGGTTATGAACACTGAAGCTTTCTTT.